This T cell receptor (beta chain) was profiled in a study of blood T cell repertoires in COVID-19 (dated by TCRdb to about 2020). Describing the broader study: Samples covering the acute and convalescent phases of COVID-19 were provided by collaborators in the United States, Italy and Spain. The prospective study material was composed of cDNA or gDNA derived from T cells, B-cell-depleted T cells, or PBMCs. The dataset comprised deeply sampled blood TCRbeta repertoires from subjects exposed to, actively infected with, or recovered from COVID-19. The repertoires were made available in a free public database intended to serve as a resource for research on the immune response to SARS-CoV-2. Samples came from the ongoing ImmuneRACE study (first 160 participants) plus 1,254 subjects from 6 global collaborators. A de-identified subject ID, COVID-19 status, age in years and sex were almost always included in the sample metadata. Where HLA class I and class II types were available, the types were taken from metadata supplied by the sample provider, not from assay-based typing.

Here is what the overall study found, with its caveats: How much clinical and demographic metadata was included differed by source and by participant, and the metadata was provided uncurated.

TCRbeta CDR3 regions were amplified from genomic DNA using the immunoSEQ Assay, a bias-controlled multiplex PCR. The authors' pipeline ran thus. The number of nucleated cells in each sample was estimated by amplification of reference gene primers within the assay. To quantify the absolute abundance of each unique TCRbeta CDR3 rearrangement, sequence reads were collapsed and filtered. For each sample, productive Simpson clonality was calculated as the square root of Simpson's diversity index over productive rearrangements. TCRdb took over this immuneACCESS table, retaining in-frame rearrangements with V and J assigned. Such tables are incomplete; in checked studies, under half of the missing clones stem from an unresolved V gene, and the remainder is unexplained. V and J calls and clone size follow that table, whereas D and trimming were derived from the DNA. A total of about 210,000 clones appear in this sample, 84% of them only once. Over 6.5% of the sample belongs to the ten largest clones.

One collaborating source in Seattle enrolled patients during active infection and followed them longitudinally through the course of disease. The collaborating institutions used their own protocols to collect whole blood in K2EDTA tubes. Collaborator samples were shipped for TCRbeta analysis as frozen whole blood, isolated PBMCs, or DNA extracted from either sample type. Taken from the germline V gene (reference sequence), the CDR1 and CDR2 loops are SGHNT and YYREEE. The V and J ends are trimmed by 3 bases and 6 bases, leaving 13 bases between them. Counted from cysteine to phenylalanine, this CDR3 has 14 amino acids. The entry retains the CDR3 DNA only, 42 bases that are in frame from base 1. On this clone: Which antigen it targets is not known. No quality values exist for individual bases; no much larger clone is one base distant.

The sequenced material came from peripheral blood. The chain couples TRBV5-4 to TRBJ2-4; TRBD2 is perhaps the D gene, given 5 matching bases. The sequence derives from a woman older than 75 with COVID-19, enrolled during active disease. The DNA sequence is given as TGTGCCAGCAGCTCCACCGGGAAGGGAAACATTCAGTACTTC. The encoded protein is CASSSTGKGNIQYF.